The 18 T cell receptor beta chains presented below share a single source sample, sequenced in a study of molecular identifiers for immune sequencing clone quantification. Via MiXCR, TCRdb re-called the PCR reads, giving one row per CDR3 protein. The sample records 300,000 to 400,000 distinct CDR3 sequences, roughly 24% being singletons. Sequenced: naive CD8+ T cells from blood, with Jurkat cell RNA spiked in. Noted subset: FACS-sorted CD8+CD4-CCR7+CD45RA+ naive T cells. The receptors were sampled from a human donor in good health. Some libraries in this study had Jurkat cell RNA spiked in.

This clonotype was seen only a few times. The rearrangement links TRBV20-1 to TRBJ2-3; D may be TRBD2 (5 bases). The CDR3 is made up of 17 amino acids. Between the trimmed V and J ends, which lost 2 bases and 6 bases, there was a span of 24 bases. CDR1 is DFQATT and CDR2 is SNEGSKA in the germline V gene (reference sequence). CDR3 sequence reads: CSARNREFVGRSDTQYF. The DNA for the CDR3 is TGCAGTGCTAGAAATCGAGAATTTGTAGGGAGATCTGATACGCAGTATTTT.

This clonotype was detected ten times or more. The V gene is TRBV4-1, the J gene TRBJ2-3; D is uncertain. The CDR3 consists of 13 residues. Trimming left V 2 bases short and J 2 bases short, with 5 bases between. Germline V gene lookup returns CDR1 MGHRA and CDR2 YSYEKL. The CDR3 loop is CASSQPLTDTQYF. In nucleotides, the CDR3 is TGCGCCAGCAGCCAACCTCTCACAGATACGCAGTATTTT.

A word on this clonotype: A much larger clone differs from this one at a single base, so this may be a read error. The V gene is TRBV7-6, the J gene TRBJ2-2; D is perhaps TRBD2 (5 bases). The V and J ends lost 5 bases and 1 base respectively, with 11 bases between them. Germline V lookup: CDR1 SGHVS, CDR2 FNYEAQ. This CDR3 comprises 15 residues. The CDR3 sequence is CASSLSDGNTGELFF. Written as DNA, the CDR3 is TGTGCCAGCAGCCTTAGCGACGGGAACACCGGGGAGCTGTTTTTT.

This clonotype was found a few times. The V and J genes are TRBV14 and TRBJ2-3; possible D gene TRBD2, 5 bases. Trimming took off 0 bases at V and 0 bases at J, with 7 bases between the two ends. This CDR3 is built from 15 residues. The germline gives CDR1 SGHDN, CDR2 FVKESK. CDR3 region: CASSQDSESTDTQYF. CDR3 coding DNA: TGTGCCAGCAGCCAAGATAGCGAGAGCACAGATACGCAGTATTTT.

This chain joins TRBV4-3 and TRBJ2-7; D might be TRBD1 (5 bases). The germline V and J ends were trimmed by 4 bases and 2 bases, with 15 bases remaining between them. The CDR3 runs 15 residues. Germline V gene data show CDR1 as LGHNA and CDR2 as YSLEER. CDR3 DNA sequence: TGCGCCAGCAGCCCCGATCGACAGCTTACCTACGAGCAGTACTTC. Its translation is CASSPDRQLTYEQYF.

CDR3 coding DNA: TGTGCCAGCAGCCTCCGATTACTAGCGGGAGAGCACAATGAGCAGTTCTTC. It translates to CASSLRLLAGEHNEQFF. This chain uses TRBV14 with TRBJ2-1; TRBD2 matches at 11 bases. This CDR3 contains 17 residues. Unmatched junction bases numbered 10, after V lost 4 bases and J lost 5 bases. Germline CDR1 SGHDN, CDR2 FVKESK.

This clonotype has at least ten counts. This chain connects TRBV7-9 to TRBJ2-1; D is undetermined. V was cut by 5 bases and J by 0 bases, with 11 bases left in between. The CDR3 has 15 residues. The germline V gene encodes CDR1 SEHNR and CDR2 FQNEAQ (reference sequence). The DNA for the CDR3 is TGTGCCAGCAGCCCGACAACAAACTCCTACAATGAGCAGTTCTTC. It yields the protein CASSPTTNSYNEQFF.

This clonotype was seen ten or more times. CDR3 region: CASSFRGGQGVFSPLHF. CDR3 nucleotide sequence: TGTGCCAGCAGTTTCCGAGGAGGACAGGGGGTTTTTTCACCCCTCCACTTT. The V and J genes are TRBV28 and TRBJ1-6; 10 bases match TRBD1. The CDR3 has 17 amino acids. Trimming cost V 3 bases and J 9 bases; bases outside gene matches: 11. The germline CDR1 and CDR2 sequences are MDHEN and SYDVKM.

On this clonotype itself: A read error may explain this, as a much larger clone is one base away. The DNA of the CDR3 is TGTGCCAGCAGCTTCTCTGGAAGTCTCGGTGAGCAGTTCTTC. Encoded protein: CASSFSGSLGEQFF. This sequence joins TRBV7-2 and TRBJ2-1, with D uncertain. CDR3 length: 14 residues. The V end lost 3 bases, the J end lost 9 bases, and 15 bases lay between the germline ends. The V gene's germline CDR1 is SGHTA and CDR2 FQGNSA. The full variable domain, in which reference TRBV7-2 and TRBJ2-1 provide the parts outside the CDR3, is GAGVSQSPSNKVTEKGKDVELRCDPISGHTALYWYRQSLGQGLEFLIYFQGNSAPDKSGLPSDRFSAERTGGSVSTLTIQRTQQEDSAVYLCASSFSGSLGEQFFGPGTRLTVL.

Remarks on this clonotype: A much larger clone lies a single base off, so this may be a read error. The chain is built from TRBV30 and TRBJ1-5; D is perhaps TRBD1 (6 bases). V lost 0 bases and J 9 bases, leaving 15 bases between the germline ends. Germline loops: CDR1 GTSNPN, CDR2 SVGIG (reference sequence). The CDR3 extends over 14 amino acids. DNA for the CDR3: TGTGCCTGGAGTGTCCCAGGGGCTCAGGCGCCCCAGCATTTT. The encoded protein is CAWSVPGAQAPQHF.

This clonotype was seen only a few times. The chain recombines TRBV12-3 or TRBV12-4 with TRBJ1-3; weak D call: TRBD1 (5 bases). This CDR3 spans 15 amino acids. Trimming took off 6 bases at V and 0 bases at J, with 12 bases between the two ends. CDR3 in amino acids: CASSPDSDSGNTIYF. The CDR3, as DNA: TGTGCCAGCAGCCCTGACAGTGACTCTGGAAACACCATATATTTT.

This clonotype was seen ten or more times. The chain uses TRBV4-3 and TRBJ2-7; D possibly corresponds to TRBD2 (5 bases). Trimming cost V 0 bases and J 6 bases, with 21 bases left between them. This CDR3 region has 17 residues. Germline values: CDR1 LGHNA, CDR2 YSLEER. The CDR3 region has the DNA TGCGCCAGCAGCCAAGATCGGAGGTTCAGCGGCGGCGGCGAGCAGTACTTC. It codes for CASSQDRRFSGGGEQYF.

Concerning this clonotype: The conserved phenylalanine or tryptophan normally closing the CDR3 is absent here, so this likely arose from a read error. This chain joins TRBV11-2 and TRBJ2-7, with 9 bases matching TRBD1. The CDR3 loop spans 15 amino acids. J gave up 6 bases and V 4 bases, and 10 bases lay outside the gene matches. Germline CDR1 and CDR2: SGHAT and FQNNGV. The CDR3: CASSSGTGSLIEQYI. The CDR3 bases are TGTGCCAGCAGCTCCGGGACAGGGAGTTTGATCGAGCAGTACATC.

The sample holds one count of this clonotype. V and J are TRBV4-1 and TRBJ2-7, with 11 bases lining up with TRBD2. With 8 bases clipped from V and 3 bases from J, the junction kept 9 bases outside the gene matches. The CDR3 loop spans 15 amino acids. Germline lookup yields CDR1 MGHRA and CDR2 YSYEKL. The CDR3 DNA sequence: TGCGCCAGCGGCCTGAGACTAGCGGGGAACTACGAGCAGTACTTC. It translates to CASGLRLAGNYEQYF.

The table lists this clonotype with a few counts. The rearrangement links TRBV6-5 to TRBJ2-7, with TRBD1 matching 9 bases. V lost 4 bases and J lost 2; bases outside the gene matches: 6. Germline V gene sequence: CDR1 MNHEY, CDR2 SVGAGI. This CDR3 contains 15 residues. The CDR3 here is CASSSGTGPTYEQYF. The CDR3 region has the DNA TGTGCCAGCAGTTCCGGGACAGGGCCCACCTACGAGCAGTACTTC.

The rearrangement joins TRBV20-1 to TRBJ2-3; D might be TRBD2 (5 bases). CDR1 and CDR2 from the germline V gene are DFQATT and SNEGSKA (reference sequence). Trimming removed 0 bases at V and 2 bases at J, with 18 bases between. CDR3 size: 17 residues. The CDR3 loop is CSARDQSSPSLTDTQYF. DNA of the CDR3: TGCAGTGCTAGAGATCAGTCTAGCCCGTCACTCACAGATACGCAGTATTTT.

This clonotype was seen repeatedly, ten times or more. At one of its ends the junction is not consistent with the germline gene, which may arise from a read error. This sequence joins TRBV6-6 and TRBJ1-2; D is unresolved. The germline V gene has CDR1 MNHNY and CDR2 SVGAGI (reference sequence). The CDR3 has 11 amino acids. DNA of the CDR3: TGTGCCAGCAGCTACTACTATGGCTACACCTTC. Translating it yields CASSYYYGYTF.

This clonotype was detected only once. A clone one base away is much larger, so this may be a read error. The rearrangement joins TRBV2 to TRBJ2-1, with TRBD1 matching over 7 bases. The CDR3 runs to 13 residues. The germline gives CDR1 SNHLY, CDR2 FYNNEI. In DNA, the CDR3 is TGTGCTGGGACAGATGTTTACTACAATGAGCAGTTCTTC. It encodes CAGTDVYYNEQFF.